This T cell receptor beta chain came from a study of cytomegalovirus exposure and HLA in healthy donors. The study's findings and limits: Among the CMV-associated chains, a few were confirmed in vitro as specific for CMV antigens.

On this clone itself: The antigen remains unidentified.

The germline CDR1 and CDR2 sequences are SGHTA and FQGTGA. Trimming cost V 4 bases and J 3 bases, with 17 bases left between them. The CDR3 is 16 residues long. Measured with immunoSEQ multiplex PCR; TCRdb has only the in-frame clones, and not every one. This table holds roughly 250,000 clones, around 90% found once. This chain links TRBV7-3 with TRBJ2-3; D possibly corresponds to TRBD2 (6 bases). The specimen sequenced was PBMCs. This TCR came from a young woman in good health and CMV-seronegative. The CDR3 sequence is CASSSGRRGRTDTQYF. The CDR3 region has the DNA TGTGCCAGCAGCTCCGGCCGGCGGGGTAGAACAGATACGCAGTATTTT.